These 29 T cell receptor beta chains were sequenced from one sample in a study of shared clonotypes between healthy human individuals. Produced via immunoSEQ multiplex PCR; TCRdb's table is partial and in-frame only. The sample holds hundreds of thousands of clones, 95% to 96% seen once. CD45RO-negative CD8 cells positively selected for CCR7 made up the naive population, which excluded terminally differentiated effector memory CD45RA+ cells. The specimen sequenced was naive CD8+ T cells sorted from blood. The source is a woman between 25 and 40 years old in good health.

This chain uses TRBV4-1 with TRBJ2-7, with 9 bases identical to TRBD1. This CDR3 has 16 residues. From germline, CDR1 is MGHRA and CDR2 YSYEKL. V lost 1 base to trimming and J lost 2 bases; unmatched junction nucleotides: 6. CDR3 sequence (DNA): TGCGCCAGCAGCCAAGGTTGGGGGACAGGGACCTACGAGCAGTACTTC. Its translation: CASSQGWGTGTYEQYF.

For the CDR3, the DNA is TGTGCCAGCAGCTTCTTGTCCGCAGTGTGGGAGCAGTACTTC. Translated, it gives CASSFLSAVWEQYF. This sequence joins TRBV27 and TRBJ2-7; no clear D gene. This CDR3 comprises 14 residues. V was clipped by 6 bases and J by 7 bases, with 19 bases between them. CDR1 MNHEY and CDR2 SMNVEV come from the germline V gene (reference sequence).

The rearrangement joins TRBV2 to TRBJ2-2; weak D call: TRBD1 (5 bases). The CDR3 contains 16 residues. The germline CDR1 and CDR2 sequences are SNHLY and FYNNEI. Trimming stripped 1 base from V and 6 bases from J, with 15 bases between. In nucleotides, the CDR3 is TGTGCCAGCAGTGAAGAGGGGCTAGTCAAGGCCGGGGAGCTGTTTTTT. Encoded protein: CASSEEGLVKAGELFF.

The chain links TRBV28 to TRBJ2-7; 8 bases align to TRBD2. The ends lost 3 bases at V and 3 bases at J; junction bases unmatched: 16. The CDR3 is 18 amino acids. The germline V gene has CDR1 MDHEN and CDR2 SYDVKM. The CDR3, as DNA: TGTGCCAGCAGTTTCGCCTTTCCTACTAGCGGACCAGACTACGAGCAGTACTTC. Protein sequence: CASSFAFPTSGPDYEQYF.

The chain has TRBV19 and TRBJ2-3; tentative D call: TRBD2 (6 bases). The V gene lost 5 bases and the J gene lost 1 base, with 13 bases spanning the gap. The CDR3 is 15 residues long. Germline V gives CDR1 LNHDA, CDR2 SQIVND (reference sequence). Here the CDR3 DNA reads TGTGCCAGTAGTCCAGGGTGGGGGGGCACAGATACGCAGTATTTT. This encodes CASSPGWGGTDTQYF. Filled out from reference TRBV19 and TRBJ2-3, the complete variable domain reads DGGITQSPKYLFRKEGQNVTLSCEQNLNHDAMYWYRQDPGQGLRLIYYSQIVNDFQKGDIAEGYSVSREKKESFPLTVTSAQKNPTAFYLCASSPGWGGTDTQYFGPGTRLTVL.

The V and J genes are TRBV7-2 and TRBJ1-2, with 10 bases lining up with TRBD1. In germline, CDR1 is SGHTA, CDR2 FQGNSA. The junction had 4 bases not matched to a gene; V was cut back by 5 bases and J by 4 bases. This CDR3 has 14 amino acids. The CDR3, as DNA: TGTGCCAGCAGCCCAGGGACAGGGGCCTATGGCTACACCTTC. This encodes CASSPGTGAYGYTF.

This clone was seen a single time. The chain couples TRBV6-1 to TRBJ2-3; D gene uncertain. V was clipped by 2 bases and J by 2 bases, with 11 bases between them. Germline lookup yields CDR1 MNHNS and CDR2 SASEGT. CDR3 length: 15 amino acids. The CDR3: CASSELLDNTDTQYF. In DNA, the CDR3 is TGTGCCAGCAGTGAACTTCTAGATAACACAGATACGCAGTATTTT.

The table lists this clone with a few counts. Other nucleotide sequences in the sample specify the same CDR3. The chain combines TRBV27 with TRBJ2-7; 13 nucleotides line up with TRBD2. The CDR3 has 16 amino acids. Germline V gene sequence: CDR1 MNHEY, CDR2 SMNVEV (reference sequence). The J segment lost 2 bases and the V segment lost 5 bases, leaving 6 bases of the junction unmatched. The CDR3 reads CASSPILAGGPYEQYF. CDR3 sequence (DNA): TGTGCCAGCAGTCCAATACTAGCGGGAGGGCCCTACGAGCAGTACTTC.

The CDR3 DNA reads as TGTGCCACCAGCAGAGAAAGAGCGGGAGACGACACCGGGGAGCTGTTTTTT. Residues: CATSRERAGDDTGELFF. This chain joins TRBV15 and TRBJ2-2; TRBD2 agrees at 8 bases. The junction had 6 bases not matched to a gene; V was cut back by 0 bases and J by 3 bases. The germline gives CDR1 LNHNV, CDR2 YYDKDF (reference sequence). This CDR3 has 17 residues.

The chain recombines TRBV11-2 with TRBJ2-7, with TRBD1 as a possible D gene (6 bases). From germline, CDR1 is SGHAT and CDR2 FQNNGV. The CDR3 totals 12 residues. V was shortened by 4 bases and J by 3 bases, with 7 bases between the two germline ends. In DNA, the CDR3 is TGTGCCAGCAGCTCACAGGGCTACGAGCAGTACTTC. Translated, it gives CASSSQGYEQYF.

V and J are TRBV11-2 and TRBJ2-7; perhaps TRBD2 as D (5 bases). The germline V gene encodes CDR1 SGHAT and CDR2 FQNNGV. Trimming removed 8 bases from V and 1 base from J, with 15 bases in between. This CDR3 has 14 residues. In DNA, the CDR3 is TGTGCCAGCTCCTATGGAGGCCCATCCTACGAGCAGTACTTC. This gives the protein CASSYGGPSYEQYF.

This sequence joins TRBV28 and TRBJ1-4; D is undetermined. With 2 bases removed from V and 6 bases from J, the gap between germline ends came to 7 bases. This CDR3 contains 13 residues. Looked up from germline, CDR1 is MDHEN and CDR2 is SYDVKM. The CDR3 is CASSLAGDEKLFF. CDR3 sequence (DNA): TGTGCCAGCAGTTTAGCCGGGGATGAAAAACTGTTTTTT.

The CDR3: CASRPPGASTDTQYF. DNA for the CDR3: TGTGCCAGTAGGCCCCCAGGGGCGAGCACAGATACGCAGTATTTT. The chain carries TRBV19 and TRBJ2-3, with D tentatively TRBD1 (6 bases). This CDR3 spans 15 amino acids. V gave up 6 bases and J gave up 0 bases, with 13 bases separating them. In germline, CDR1 is LNHDA, CDR2 SQIVND (reference sequence). Looking up the rest from reference TRBV19 and TRBJ2-3 gives the full variable domain: DGGITQSPKYLFRKEGQNVTLSCEQNLNHDAMYWYRQDPGQGLRLIYYSQIVNDFQKGDIAEGYSVSREKKESFPLTVTSAQKNPTAFYLCASRPPGASTDTQYFGPGTRLTVL.

The V gene is TRBV30, the J gene TRBJ2-3, with unresolved D. The CDR3 spans 11 residues. Looked up from germline, CDR1 is GTSNPN and CDR2 is SVGIG (reference sequence). The V gene lost 8 bases and the J gene lost 3 bases, with 9 bases spanning the gap. The CDR3 sequence: CAVDPTDTQYF. In DNA form, the CDR3 reads TGTGCCGTTGACCCTACAGATACGCAGTATTTT.

The chain joins TRBV15 to TRBJ2-5, with 12 positions matching TRBD2. This CDR3 region has 16 residues. CDR1 and CDR2 from the germline V gene are LNHNV and YYDKDF (reference sequence). Germline trimming cut 3 bases from V and 5 bases from J; bases unmatched to any gene: 7. The CDR3 coding sequence is TGTGCCACCAGCAGGCTGACTAGCGGGAGAGATGAGACCCAGTACTTC. It is translated as CATSRLTSGRDETQYF.

CDR3 protein: CASSDSRGYTF. In nucleotides, the CDR3 is TGTGCCAGCAGTGATTCCCGAGGCTACACCTTC. J is TRBJ1-2 and V is TRBV2; D not certain. V was cut by 3 bases and J by 8 bases, with 7 bases left in between. Germline CDR1 SNHLY, CDR2 FYNNEI. There are 11 residues in the CDR3.

CDR3 sequence (DNA): TGTGCCAGCAGCTCCAAGACAGCGGGGTACACAGATACGCAGTATTTT. It encodes CASSSKTAGYTDTQYF. The chain joins TRBV7-6 to TRBJ2-3; 7 nucleotides line up with TRBD2. V trimming: 4 bases; J trimming: 2 bases; junction bases outside the gene matches: 9. The CDR3 contains 16 residues. Germline CDR1 SGHVS, CDR2 FNYEAQ.

The gene calls are TRBV11-2 and TRBJ1-3, with a weak D call TRBD1 (5 bases). CDR1 and CDR2 (germline): SGHAT, FQNNGV. Trimming removed 5 bases at V and 0 bases at J, with 14 bases between. The CDR3 has 16 residues. For the CDR3, the DNA is TGTGCCAGCAGCCTGACAGTAGCCTTCTCTGGAAACACCATATATTTT. This translates into CASSLTVAFSGNTIYF.

This clone was observed a single time. J is TRBJ2-1 and V is TRBV11-2; TRBD2 agrees at 9 bases. V was pared by 5 bases and J by 6 bases, with 8 bases of the junction left unmatched. Germline V gives CDR1 SGHAT, CDR2 FQNNGV. This CDR3 spans 15 amino acids. The CDR3 spells CASSLSGSGGNEQFF. The CDR3 DNA follows: TGTGCCAGCAGCCTTAGCGGGAGTGGCGGCAATGAGCAGTTCTTC.

The chain links TRBV6-5 to TRBJ1-1; D uncertain. Trimming cost V 0 bases and J 0 bases, with 11 bases left between them. The CDR3 sequence is 16 residues long. Germline values: CDR1 MNHEY, CDR2 SVGAGI. Here the CDR3 reads CASSYSVLSMNTEAFF. The CDR3 bases are TGTGCCAGCAGTTACTCGGTTCTTAGCATGAACACTGAAGCTTTCTTT.

This chain connects TRBV11-2 to TRBJ2-3; the match to TRBD2 covers 10 bases. CDR1 is SGHAT, CDR2 FQNNGV, per germline. CDR3 size: 17 residues. With V trimmed by 0 bases and J by 0 bases, 3 bases remained unmatched. In nucleotides, the CDR3 is TGTGCCAGCAGCTTAGATCTACTAGCGGGGAGCACAGATACGCAGTATTTT. This encodes CASSLDLLAGSTDTQYF. The entire variable domain, with the rest obtained from reference TRBV11-2 and TRBJ2-3, is as follows: EAGVAQSPRYKIIEKRQSVAFWCNPISGHATLYWYQQILGQGPKLLIQFQNNGVVDDSQLPKDRFSAERLKGVDSTLKIQPAKLEDSAVYLCASSLDLLAGSTDTQYFGPGTRLTVL.

This sequence joins TRBV27 and TRBJ2-1; D remains ambiguous. Germline V lookup: CDR1 MNHEY, CDR2 SMNVEV (reference sequence). Deletions cut 9 bases from V and 8 bases from J, with 11 bases between. The CDR3 has 11 amino acids. The CDR3, as DNA: TGTGCCAGTGGCCAACAGTATGAGCAGTTCTTC. This gives the protein CASGQQYEQFF.

This clone was seen once. This chain links TRBV5-1 with TRBJ1-1; D perhaps matches TRBD1 (5 bases). Germline-derived CDR1 and CDR2 are SGHRS and YFSETQ. Between the trimmed V and J ends, which lost 0 bases and 1 base, there was a span of 7 bases. This CDR3 contains 14 residues. As DNA, the CDR3 is TGCGCCAGCAGCTTGGAGGGGTGGAACACTGAAGCTTTCTTT. Amino acid sequence: CASSLEGWNTEAFF.

The gene calls are TRBV28 and TRBJ1-4, with D unclear. The CDR3 runs to 15 residues. Germline V gene sequence: CDR1 MDHEN, CDR2 SYDVKM. Trimming removed 5 bases from V and 7 bases from J, with 17 bases in between. The CDR3: CASSLNSALGEKLFF. For the CDR3, the DNA is TGTGCCAGCAGTCTCAACTCAGCCCTGGGTGAAAAACTGTTTTTT.

CDR3 region: CASSLGQGPNTGELFF. The CDR3 nucleotides read TGTGCCAGCAGCTTAGGGCAGGGGCCGAACACCGGGGAGCTGTTTTTT. The chain employs TRBV7-2 and TRBJ2-2, with a possible D match to TRBD1 (6 bases). V lost 1 base and J 0 bases, leaving 9 bases between the germline ends. Per germline, CDR1 SGHTA and CDR2 FQGNSA. The CDR3 runs 16 residues. Looking up the rest from reference TRBV7-2 and TRBJ2-2 gives the full variable domain: GAGVSQSPSNKVTEKGKDVELRCDPISGHTALYWYRQSLGQGLEFLIYFQGNSAPDKSGLPSDRFSAERTGGSVSTLTIQRTQQEDSAVYLCASSLGQGPNTGELFFGEGSRLTVL.

V gene TRBV28 combines with J gene TRBJ2-1; D not certain. The CDR3 extends over 12 amino acids. Germline CDR1 reads MDHEN; CDR2 reads SYDVKM. Between the trimmed V and J ends, which lost 5 bases and 4 bases, there was a span of 6 bases. The CDR3, as DNA: TGTGCCAGCAGTCAGATTTACAATGAGCAGTTCTTC. This gives the protein CASSQIYNEQFF.

This chain links TRBV12-5 with TRBJ1-1; no reliable D call. Germline lookup yields CDR1 LGHNT and CDR2 FRNRAP. V was trimmed by 1 base and J by 2 bases, leaving 5 bases between them. The CDR3 spans 13 residues. This CDR3 is CASGLARNTEAFF. CDR3 in DNA: TGTGCTAGTGGTTTGGCAAGAAACACTGAAGCTTTCTTT.

The chain employs TRBV10-2 and TRBJ2-3; D is unresolved. The CDR3 contains 10 residues. CDR1 is WSHSY, CDR2 SAAADI, per germline. V lost 9 bases to trimming and J lost 6 bases, with 7 bases between them. The CDR3 bases are TGCGCCAGTTATGGGGATACGCAGTATTTT. As protein: CASYGDTQYF.

The J gene is TRBJ2-5, the V gene TRBV27; possibly TRBD1 or TRBD2 for D (5 bases each). The germline V gene has CDR1 MNHEY and CDR2 SMNVEV (reference sequence). The CDR3 consists of 13 residues. Trimming cost V 6 bases and J 5 bases, with 13 bases left between them. This CDR3 reads CASSTGLTETQYF. The DNA for the CDR3 is TGTGCCAGCAGCACAGGACTCACGGAGACCCAGTACTTC.